Below, 15 T cell receptor beta chains from the same sample are listed, as sequenced in a study of T-cell memory formation after mild COVID-19. TCRdb re-called the 5' RACE reads with MiXCR, one entry per CDR3 protein. Here the sample spans some 600,000 distinct CDR3 sequences, roughly 17% being singletons. The sequencing input was PBMCs or a T cell subset sorted from them (not recorded which). These TCRs come from an adult woman who had mild COVID-19 (a few samples of this study predate the infection). Cell type and time point are not known.

The table lists this clonotype with many counts. The chain carries TRBV12-3 or TRBV12-4 and TRBJ1-5; weak D call: TRBD1 (5 bases). CDR3 length: 13 amino acids. V was pared by 6 bases and J by 4 bases, with 10 bases between. The CDR3 is CASSDSKNQPQHF. The DNA of the CDR3 is TGTGCCAGCAGCGACAGCAAAAATCAGCCCCAGCATTTT.

This clonotype was detected many times. The chain recombines TRBV30 with TRBJ2-3; D is possibly TRBD1 or TRBD2 (5 bases each). The CDR3 has 15 residues. The V end was cut by 4 bases, the J end by 5 bases, with 19 bases between. Germline lookup yields CDR1 GTSNPN and CDR2 SVGIG (reference sequence). The CDR3: CAWKNGGTDGDTQYF. CDR3 in DNA: TGTGCCTGGAAAAATGGTGGGACCGACGGAGATACGCAGTATTTT.

The V gene is TRBV4-3, the J gene TRBJ2-7, with D perhaps TRBD2 (7 bases). Germline values: CDR1 LGHNA, CDR2 YSLEER. The V gene lost 0 bases and the J gene lost 4 bases, with 16 bases spanning the gap. The CDR3 contains 16 residues. CDR3 amino acids: CASSQDGEGGRYEQYF. The CDR3 bases are TGCGCCAGCAGCCAAGATGGAGAGGGGGGGAGGTACGAGCAGTACTTC.

This clonotype has ten or more counts. J is TRBJ1-6 and V is TRBV6-6, with a possible D match to TRBD1 (6 bases). The germline V gene encodes CDR1 MNHNY and CDR2 SVGAGI (reference sequence). The CDR3 is 13 amino acids. V was pared by 8 bases and J by 10 bases, with 15 bases between. Here the CDR3 DNA reads TGTGCCAGCCTCCCAGCCGGGGGCTCACCCCTCCACTTT. Residues: CASLPAGGSPLHF.

This clonotype was seen at least ten times. V is TRBV20-1 and J is TRBJ2-7; a possible D gene is TRBD1 (6 bases). The CDR3 has 14 amino acids. The ends were cut back, 5 bases at V and 0 bases at J, with 14 bases in the middle. Germline CDR1 DFQATT, CDR2 SNEGSKA (reference sequence). CDR3 nucleotide sequence: TGCAGTGCTGAAAGGGACACAAACTCCTACGAGCAGTACTTC. It translates to CSAERDTNSYEQYF.

V is TRBV4-1 and J is TRBJ1-1, with D possibly matching TRBD1 (5 bases). V was trimmed by 0 bases and J by 5 bases, leaving 13 bases between them. Germline assignment: CDR1 MGHRA and CDR2 YSYEKL. This CDR3 region has 15 residues. The DNA for the CDR3 is TGCGCCAGCAGCCAAGATCCGGGGGTAGGGACTGAAGCTTTCTTT. Its protein product is CASSQDPGVGTEAFF.

The V and J genes are TRBV11-3 and TRBJ2-5; D is possibly TRBD1 (5 bases). This CDR3 has 23 residues. Deletions cut 3 bases from V and 2 bases from J, with 37 bases between. Looked up from germline, CDR1 is SGHNT and CDR2 is YENEEA. The CDR3 DNA is TGTGCCAGCAGCTTCGGCTTCAGATGGGGCGACAGCATAACCCCACTTGAACAAGAGACCCAGTACTTC. Protein product: CASSFGFRWGDSITPLEQETQYF.

This chain uses TRBV20-1 with TRBJ2-2, with D possibly being TRBD2 (5 bases). V was trimmed by 4 bases and J by 2 bases, leaving 11 bases between them. In germline, CDR1 is DFQATT, CDR2 SNEGSKA (reference sequence). CDR3 size: 14 residues. CDR3 sequence (DNA): TGCAGTGCTACCGATGGACTTAACACCGGGGAGCTGTTTTTT. It codes for CSATDGLNTGELFF.

This clonotype was detected only once. V usage is TRBV20-1 and J usage is TRBJ2-3; TRBD2 matches at 8 bases. V trimming: 3 bases; J trimming: 6 bases; junction bases outside the gene matches: 14. From germline, CDR1 is DFQATT and CDR2 SNEGSKA (reference sequence). The CDR3 is made up of 16 amino acids. CDR3 sequence (DNA): TGCAGTGCTAGCCCGGGAGGGCCGGATGTCGTTGATACGCAGTATTTT. Protein product: CSASPGGPDVVDTQYF.

This clonotype was seen a handful of times. The chain is built from TRBV7-9 and TRBJ2-3, with 12 bases fitting TRBD1. The CDR3 loop spans 17 amino acids. Per germline, CDR1 SEHNR and CDR2 FQNEAQ (reference sequence). The junction had 13 bases not matched to a gene; V was cut back by 5 bases and J by 7 bases. CDR3 residues: CASSSGTGGDRRNTQYF. The CDR3 bases are TGTGCCAGCAGCAGCGGGACAGGGGGCGATCGGAGGAATACGCAGTATTTT. Together with reference TRBV7-9 and TRBJ2-3, the CDR3 gives the full variable domain: DTGVSQNPRHKITKRGQNVTFRCDPISEHNRLYWYRQTLGQGPEFLTYFQNEAQLEKSRLLSDRFSAERPKGSFSTLEIQRTEQGDSAMYLCASSSGTGGDRRNTQYFGPGTRLTVL.

This rearrangement joins TRBV4-1 to TRBJ2-1, with D perhaps matching TRBD2 (5 bases). Germline CDR1 reads MGHRA; CDR2 reads YSYEKL. Trimming pared 6 bases from V and 4 bases from J, leaving 16 bases between. CDR3 length: 15 residues. CDR3 amino acids: CASRFSPDFYNEQFF. The CDR3 DNA is TGCGCCAGCAGGTTTAGCCCGGACTTTTACAATGAGCAGTTCTTC.

CDR3 coding DNA: TGTGCCAGCAGCGCCGGCCCGGGCCACACCAGCTACGAGCAGTACTTC. Its translation is CASSAGPGHTSYEQYF. This chain connects TRBV11-3 to TRBJ2-7; no clear D. Trimming cost V 5 bases and J 3 bases, with 20 bases left between them. This CDR3 contains 16 residues. Germline V lookup: CDR1 SGHNT, CDR2 YENEEA.

The V and J genes are TRBV4-1 and TRBJ2-1; possible D gene TRBD2, 6 bases. Germline CDR1 is MGHRA and CDR2 is YSYEKL. V was cut by 4 bases and J by 5 bases, with 21 bases left in between. This CDR3 has 17 residues. This chain's CDR3 is CASSRPPWASADNEQFF. The CDR3 region has the DNA TGCGCCAGCAGCCGCCCCCCGTGGGCTAGCGCCGACAATGAGCAGTTCTTC.

This clonotype was seen only a few times. V is TRBV5-1 and J is TRBJ1-1; D is undetermined. With 5 bases removed from V and 4 bases from J, the gap between germline ends came to 12 bases. Germline values: CDR1 SGHRS, CDR2 YFSETQ. This CDR3 has 13 residues. CDR3 region: CASSMQERTEAFF. In DNA form, the CDR3 reads TGCGCCAGCAGTATGCAGGAACGCACTGAAGCTTTCTTT.

The V call is TRBV24-1, the J call TRBJ2-7, with D perhaps TRBD1 or TRBD2 (5 bases each). Germline values: CDR1 KGHDR, CDR2 SFDVKD. Between the trimmed V and J ends, which lost 0 bases and 6 bases, there was a span of 8 bases. The CDR3 has 13 amino acids. CDR3 bases: TGTGCCACCAGTGATTTGTTGGGGGTCGAGCAGTACTTC. Its translation is CATSDLLGVEQYF.